This T cell receptor beta chain was recovered during a study of T cell repertoires in cytomegalovirus infection. Study background: Matching HLA type and CMV infection were both indicated by public TCR beta signatures.

TCRdb independently ran MiXCR on the reads; one entry per CDR3 protein. The table includes roughly 320,000 distinct CDR3 sequences, roughly a tenth detected once. The study, taken as a whole, reports: The response measured ex vivo was dominated by TCR beta clonotypes (HLA-C-restricted and CMV-specific). Cumulative frequency of public TCR beta families picked out carriers of CMV plus the relevant HLA.

The CDR3 is 14 residues long. V gave up 1 base and J gave up 1 base, with 7 bases separating them. Per the germline V gene, CDR1 is LNHDA and CDR2 is SQIVND (reference sequence). This clonotype has ten or more counts. What it binds is unknown. The chain recombines TRBV19 with TRBJ1-1; D unresolved. The receptor's source is a human donor in good health (CMV status not recorded). Some clones in this sample may be carry-over from other donors' samples. The sequenced sample was PBMCs. The CDR3 DNA reads TGTGCCAGTAGTATAGGGTTCCGGAACACTGAAGCTTTCTTT. Encoded protein: CASSIGFRNTEAFF.